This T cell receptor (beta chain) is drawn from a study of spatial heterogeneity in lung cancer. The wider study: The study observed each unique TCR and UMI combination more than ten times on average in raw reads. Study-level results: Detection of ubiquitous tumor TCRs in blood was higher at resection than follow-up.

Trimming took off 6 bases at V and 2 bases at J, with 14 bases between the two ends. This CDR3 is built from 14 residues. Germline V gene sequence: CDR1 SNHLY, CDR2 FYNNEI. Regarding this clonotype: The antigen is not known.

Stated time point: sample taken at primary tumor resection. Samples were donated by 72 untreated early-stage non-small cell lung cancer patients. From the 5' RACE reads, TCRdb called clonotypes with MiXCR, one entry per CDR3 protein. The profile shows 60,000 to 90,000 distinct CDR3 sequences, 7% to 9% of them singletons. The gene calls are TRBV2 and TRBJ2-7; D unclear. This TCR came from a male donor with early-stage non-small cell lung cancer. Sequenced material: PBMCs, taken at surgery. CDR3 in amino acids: CASRGPSETYEQYF. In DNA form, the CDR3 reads TGTGCCAGCAGGGGCCCTTCCGAGACCTACGAGCAGTACTTC. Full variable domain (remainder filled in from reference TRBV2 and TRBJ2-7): EPEVTQTPSHQVTQMGQEVILRCVPISNHLYFYWYRQILGQKVEFLVSFYNNEISEKSEIFDDQFSVERPDGSNFTLKIRSTKLEDSAMYFCASRGPSETYEQYFGPGTRLTVT.